This TCR beta chain was recorded in a study of T-cell memory formation after mild COVID-19. On the study more broadly: TCR clusters largely stayed donor specific. Overall study findings and caveats: Mainly CM and EM harbored the contracting CD4+ clones; mainly EMRA harbored the CD8+ ones.

The 5'RACE method, run with constant-segment primers, produced TCR alpha and TCR beta cDNA libraries (carrying sample barcodes and UMIs). TCRdb recomputed calls from the 5' RACE reads with MiXCR, one row per CDR3 protein. The data show around 250,000 distinct CDR3 sequences, 15% to 20% seen once. As for this clonotype: As yet, its antigen is unknown.

Trimming took off 3 bases at V and 5 bases at J, with 10 bases between the two ends. The V gene's germline CDR1 is LGHDT and CDR2 YNNKEL (reference sequence). The CDR3 extends over 14 amino acids. The specimen was PBMCs or a T cell subset sorted from them (not recorded which). This clonotype was sampled from a man between 18 and 29 years old who had mild COVID-19 (a few samples of this study predate the infection). Cell type and time point are not known. The chain carries TRBV3-1 and TRBJ1-4; D call uncertain. CDR3 coding DNA: TGTGCCAGCAGCCACAGTGCGGGAAATGAAAAACTGTTTTTT. It encodes CASSHSAGNEKLFF.